The T cell receptor (beta chain) under discussion was sequenced for a study of shared clonotypes between healthy human individuals. V lost 4 bases and J lost 7; bases outside the gene matches: 18. Germline assignment: CDR1 LNHDA and CDR2 SQIVND (reference sequence). This CDR3 spans 17 amino acids. Method: immunoSEQ multiplex PCR; TCRdb's copy keeps in-frame clones and lacks some. Of roughly 450,000 clones in the sample, 70% to 80% were seen once. The TCR sequence derives from a woman in her thirties or forties in good health. Some clones in this sample may be carry-over from other donors' samples. The V gene is TRBV19, the J gene TRBJ2-7; 8 bases are shared with TRBD1. What was sequenced was PBMCs. The CDR3 nucleotides read TGTGCCAGTAGTAGAAACCCGCGGACAGGGATAATAACGGAGCAGTACTTC. It translates to CASSRNPRTGIITEQYF.